The clone carrying this TCR beta chain was recorded many times. Its antigen is undetermined. The CDR3 is made up of 16 amino acids. Losses at the gene ends were 3 bases for V and 5 bases for J; bases not matched to a gene: 7. TCRdb reprocessed the reads with MiXCR, giving one entry per CDR3 protein. The sample holds 480,000 or so distinct CDR3 sequences, approximately 10% seen once. The sample originates from a study of T cell repertoires in cytomegalovirus infection. Study-level information: CMV infection together with matching HLA type was indicated by public TCR beta signatures.

Overall study findings and caveats: Carriers of CMV plus the relevant HLA were identified by cumulative public TCR beta family frequency. Within the response measured ex vivo, HLA-C-restricted CMV-specific TCR beta clonotypes were dominant.

The TCR sequence derives from a human donor in good health (CMV status not recorded). Some clones in this sample may be carry-over from other donors' samples. Sequences were obtained from PBMCs. The gene calls are TRBV12-3 or TRBV12-4 and TRBJ2-1, with 10 nucleotides matching TRBD2. The CDR3 DNA follows: TGTGCCAGCAGTTTCGAAACTAGCGGGGCCGACAATGAGCAGTTCTTC. This encodes CASSFETSGADNEQFF.